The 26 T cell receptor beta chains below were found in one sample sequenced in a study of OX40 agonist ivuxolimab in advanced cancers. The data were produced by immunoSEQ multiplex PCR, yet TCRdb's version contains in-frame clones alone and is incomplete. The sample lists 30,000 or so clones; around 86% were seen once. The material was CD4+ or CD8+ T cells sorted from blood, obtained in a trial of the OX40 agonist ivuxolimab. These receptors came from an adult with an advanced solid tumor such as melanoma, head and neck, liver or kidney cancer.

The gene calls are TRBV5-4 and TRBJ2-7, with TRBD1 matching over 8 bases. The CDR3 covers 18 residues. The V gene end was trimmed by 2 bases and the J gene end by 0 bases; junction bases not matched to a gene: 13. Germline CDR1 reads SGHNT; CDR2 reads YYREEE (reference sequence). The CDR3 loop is CASSFLTGVARSSYEQYF. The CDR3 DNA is TGTGCCAGCAGCTTTCTGACAGGGGTAGCGCGAAGCTCCTACGAGCAGTACTTC.

The CDR3 here is CASSFGQGRSYEQYF. In DNA, the CDR3 is TGCGCCAGCAGCTTCGGACAGGGCCGGTCCTACGAGCAGTACTTC. The chain links TRBV5-1 to TRBJ2-7; 8 bases fit TRBD1. The trim removed 2 bases at V and 1 base at J, leaving 5 bases unmatched. From germline, CDR1 is SGHRS and CDR2 YFSETQ. CDR3 size: 15 residues.

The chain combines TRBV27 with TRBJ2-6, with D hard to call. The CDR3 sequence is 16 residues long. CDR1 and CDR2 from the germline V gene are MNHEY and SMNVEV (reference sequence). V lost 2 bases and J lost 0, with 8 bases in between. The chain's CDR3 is CASSLNGASGANVLTF. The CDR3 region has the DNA TGTGCCAGCAGTTTAAACGGAGCCTCTGGGGCCAACGTCCTGACTTTC.

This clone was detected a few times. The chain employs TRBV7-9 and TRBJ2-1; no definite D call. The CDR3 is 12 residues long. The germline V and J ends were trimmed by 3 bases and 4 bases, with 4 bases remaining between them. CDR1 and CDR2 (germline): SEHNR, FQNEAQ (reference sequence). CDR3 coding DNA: TGTGCCAGCAGCTTTAGGTACAATGAGCAGTTCTTC. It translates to CASSFRYNEQFF.

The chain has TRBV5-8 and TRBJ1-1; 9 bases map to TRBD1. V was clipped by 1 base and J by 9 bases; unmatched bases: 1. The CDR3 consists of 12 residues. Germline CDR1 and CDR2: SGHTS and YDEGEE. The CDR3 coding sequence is TGTGCCAGCAGCTTGACAGGGGGCAAAGCTTTCTTT. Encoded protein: CASSLTGGKAFF.

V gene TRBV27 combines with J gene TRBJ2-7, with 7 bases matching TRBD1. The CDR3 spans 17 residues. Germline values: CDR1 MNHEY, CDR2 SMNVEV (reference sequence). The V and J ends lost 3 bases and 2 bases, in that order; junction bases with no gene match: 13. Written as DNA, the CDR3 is TGTGCCAGCAGTTTCATGGGGGAACAGGGGTCCCCCTACGAGCAGTACTTC. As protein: CASSFMGEQGSPYEQYF.

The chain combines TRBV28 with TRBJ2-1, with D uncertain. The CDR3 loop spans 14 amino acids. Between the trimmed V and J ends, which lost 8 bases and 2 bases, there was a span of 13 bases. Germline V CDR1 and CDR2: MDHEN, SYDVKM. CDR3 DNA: TGTGCCAGCCGTCTCGACTCAACCTACAATGAGCAGTTCTTC. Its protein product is CASRLDSTYNEQFF.

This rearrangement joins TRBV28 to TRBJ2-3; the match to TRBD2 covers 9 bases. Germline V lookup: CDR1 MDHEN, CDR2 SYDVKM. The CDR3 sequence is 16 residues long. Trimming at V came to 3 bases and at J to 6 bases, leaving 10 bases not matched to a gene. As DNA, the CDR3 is TGTGCCAGCAGTTTGACTAGAGCGGGAGGTGTGGATACGCAGTATTTT. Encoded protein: CASSLTRAGGVDTQYF.

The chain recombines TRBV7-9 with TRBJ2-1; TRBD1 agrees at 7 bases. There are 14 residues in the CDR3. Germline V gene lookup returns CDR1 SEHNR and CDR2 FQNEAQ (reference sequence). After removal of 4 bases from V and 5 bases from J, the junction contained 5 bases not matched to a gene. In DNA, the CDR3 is TGTGCCAGCAGCTGGGGACAGATACACAATGAGCAGTTCTTC. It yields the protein CASSWGQIHNEQFF.

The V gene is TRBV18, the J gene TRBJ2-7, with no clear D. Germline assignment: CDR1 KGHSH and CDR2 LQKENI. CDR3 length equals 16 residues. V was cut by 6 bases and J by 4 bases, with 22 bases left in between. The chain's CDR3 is CASSHPRPANEYEQYF. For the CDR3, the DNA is TGTGCCAGCTCCCACCCCCGACCCGCGAATGAATACGAGCAGTACTTC.

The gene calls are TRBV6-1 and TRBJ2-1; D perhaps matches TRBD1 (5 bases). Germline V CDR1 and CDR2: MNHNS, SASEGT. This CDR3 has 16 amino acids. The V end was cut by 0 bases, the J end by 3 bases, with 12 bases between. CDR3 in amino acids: CASSEASQGLYNEQFF. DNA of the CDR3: TGTGCCAGCAGTGAAGCGAGTCAGGGTCTCTACAATGAGCAGTTCTTC.

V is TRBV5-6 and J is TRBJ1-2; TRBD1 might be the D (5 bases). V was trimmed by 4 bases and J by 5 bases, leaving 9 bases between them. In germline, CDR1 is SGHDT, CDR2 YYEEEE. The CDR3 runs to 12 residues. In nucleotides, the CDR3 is TGTGCCAGCAGCGTGGGGGAATATGGCTACACCTTC. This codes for CASSVGEYGYTF.

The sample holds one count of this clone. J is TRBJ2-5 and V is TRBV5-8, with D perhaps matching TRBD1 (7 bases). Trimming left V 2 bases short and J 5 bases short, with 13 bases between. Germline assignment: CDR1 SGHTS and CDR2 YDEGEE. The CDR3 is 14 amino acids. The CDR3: CASSFSGGRETQYF. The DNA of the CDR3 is TGTGCCAGCAGCTTTTCAGGGGGGCGGGAGACCCAGTACTTC.

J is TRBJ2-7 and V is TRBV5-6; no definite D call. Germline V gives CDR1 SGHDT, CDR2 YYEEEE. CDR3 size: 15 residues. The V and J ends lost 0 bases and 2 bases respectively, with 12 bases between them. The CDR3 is CASSLGYELTYEQYF. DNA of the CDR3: TGTGCCAGCAGCTTGGGGTATGAACTAACCTACGAGCAGTACTTC.

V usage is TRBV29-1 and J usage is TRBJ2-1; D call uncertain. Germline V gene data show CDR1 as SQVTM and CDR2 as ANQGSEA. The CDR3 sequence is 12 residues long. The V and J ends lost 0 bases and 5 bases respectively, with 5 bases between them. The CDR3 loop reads CSVEDIDNEQFF. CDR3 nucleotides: TGCAGCGTTGAAGACATAGACAATGAGCAGTTCTTC.

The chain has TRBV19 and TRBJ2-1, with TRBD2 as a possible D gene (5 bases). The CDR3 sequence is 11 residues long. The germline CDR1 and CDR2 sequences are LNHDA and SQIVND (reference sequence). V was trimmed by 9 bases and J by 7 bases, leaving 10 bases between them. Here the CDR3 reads CASRRLNEQFF. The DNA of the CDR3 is TGTGCCAGCCGGAGGTTAAATGAGCAGTTCTTC.

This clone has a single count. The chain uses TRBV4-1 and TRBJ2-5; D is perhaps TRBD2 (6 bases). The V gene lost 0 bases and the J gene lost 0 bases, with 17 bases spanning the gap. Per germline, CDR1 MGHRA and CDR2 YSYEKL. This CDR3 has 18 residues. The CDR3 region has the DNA TGCGCCAGCAGCCAAGATCAGGGCGGGGTCGCCTACCAAGAGACCCAGTACTTC. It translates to CASSQDQGGVAYQETQYF.

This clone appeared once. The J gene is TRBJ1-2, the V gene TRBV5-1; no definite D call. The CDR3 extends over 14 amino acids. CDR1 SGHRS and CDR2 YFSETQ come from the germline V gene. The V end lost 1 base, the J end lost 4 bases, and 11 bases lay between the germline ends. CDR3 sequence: CASSLSLESYGYTF. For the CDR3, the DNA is TGCGCCAGCAGCTTGTCCCTGGAGAGCTATGGCTACACCTTC.

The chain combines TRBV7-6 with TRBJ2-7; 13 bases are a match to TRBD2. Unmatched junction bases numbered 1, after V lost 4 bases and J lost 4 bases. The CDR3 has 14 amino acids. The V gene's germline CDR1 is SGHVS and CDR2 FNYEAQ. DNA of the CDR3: TGTGCCAGCAGCTCGACTAGCGGGAGGTACGAGCAGTACTTC. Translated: CASSSTSGRYEQYF. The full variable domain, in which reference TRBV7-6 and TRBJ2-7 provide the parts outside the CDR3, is GAGVSQSPRYKVTKRGQDVALRCDPISGHVSLYWYRQALGQGPEFLTYFNYEAQQDKSGLPNDRFSAERPEGSISTLTIQRTEQRDSAMYRCASSSTSGRYEQYFGPGTRLTVT.

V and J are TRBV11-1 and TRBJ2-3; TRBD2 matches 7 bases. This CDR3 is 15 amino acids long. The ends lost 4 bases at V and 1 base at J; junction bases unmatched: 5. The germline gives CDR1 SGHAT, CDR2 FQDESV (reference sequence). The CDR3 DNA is TGTGCCAGCAGCTGGGCTGGGGGGGGCACAGATACGCAGTATTTT. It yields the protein CASSWAGGGTDTQYF.

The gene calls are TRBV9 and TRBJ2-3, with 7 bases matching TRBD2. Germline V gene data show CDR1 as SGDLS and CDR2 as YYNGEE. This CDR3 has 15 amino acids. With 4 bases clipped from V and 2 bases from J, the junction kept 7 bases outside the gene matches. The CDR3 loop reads CASSQTGTTTDTQYF. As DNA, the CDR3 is TGTGCCAGCAGCCAAACCGGGACTACCACAGATACGCAGTATTTT.

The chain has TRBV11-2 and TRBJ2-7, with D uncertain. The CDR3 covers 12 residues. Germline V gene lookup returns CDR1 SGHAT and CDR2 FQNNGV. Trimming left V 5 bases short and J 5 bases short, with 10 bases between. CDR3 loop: CASSHGPNEQYF. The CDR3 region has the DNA TGTGCCAGCAGCCATGGGCCCAACGAGCAGTACTTC.

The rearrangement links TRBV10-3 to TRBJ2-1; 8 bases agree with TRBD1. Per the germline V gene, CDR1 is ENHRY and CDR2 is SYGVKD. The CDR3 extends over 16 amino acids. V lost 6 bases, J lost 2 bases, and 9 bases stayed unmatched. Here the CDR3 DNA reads TGTGCCATCAGGAGCGACAGGGGAGAGGCCTACAATGAGCAGTTCTTC. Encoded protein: CAIRSDRGEAYNEQFF.

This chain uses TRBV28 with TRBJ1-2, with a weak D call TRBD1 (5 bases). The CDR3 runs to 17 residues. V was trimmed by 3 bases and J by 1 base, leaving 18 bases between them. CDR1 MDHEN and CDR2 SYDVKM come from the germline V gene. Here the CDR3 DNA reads TGTGCCAGCAGTTTGGGTCTAGGGGTAGCTCGTAACTATGGCTACACCTTC. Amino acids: CASSLGLGVARNYGYTF.

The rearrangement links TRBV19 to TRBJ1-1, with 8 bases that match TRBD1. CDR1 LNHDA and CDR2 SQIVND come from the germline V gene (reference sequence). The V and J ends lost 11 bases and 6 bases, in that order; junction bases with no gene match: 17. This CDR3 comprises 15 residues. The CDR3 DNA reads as TGTGCCGCCTCCGGTCAAGGACAGGGAGGCTCTGAAGCTTTCTTT. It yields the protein CAASGQGQGGSEAFF. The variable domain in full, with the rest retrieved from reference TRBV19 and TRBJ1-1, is DGGITQSPKYLFRKEGQNVTLSCEQNLNHDAMYWYRQDPGQGLRLIYYSQIVNDFQKGDIAEGYSVSREKKESFPLTVTSAQKNPTAFYLCAASGQGQGGSEAFFGQGTRLTVV.

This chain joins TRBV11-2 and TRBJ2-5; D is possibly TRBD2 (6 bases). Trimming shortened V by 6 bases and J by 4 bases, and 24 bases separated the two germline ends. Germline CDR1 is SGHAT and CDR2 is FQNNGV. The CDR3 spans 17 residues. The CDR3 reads CASSLRPGGGWPETQYF. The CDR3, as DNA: TGTGCCAGCAGTCTTAGACCGGGTGGGGGGTGGCCAGAGACCCAGTACTTC.